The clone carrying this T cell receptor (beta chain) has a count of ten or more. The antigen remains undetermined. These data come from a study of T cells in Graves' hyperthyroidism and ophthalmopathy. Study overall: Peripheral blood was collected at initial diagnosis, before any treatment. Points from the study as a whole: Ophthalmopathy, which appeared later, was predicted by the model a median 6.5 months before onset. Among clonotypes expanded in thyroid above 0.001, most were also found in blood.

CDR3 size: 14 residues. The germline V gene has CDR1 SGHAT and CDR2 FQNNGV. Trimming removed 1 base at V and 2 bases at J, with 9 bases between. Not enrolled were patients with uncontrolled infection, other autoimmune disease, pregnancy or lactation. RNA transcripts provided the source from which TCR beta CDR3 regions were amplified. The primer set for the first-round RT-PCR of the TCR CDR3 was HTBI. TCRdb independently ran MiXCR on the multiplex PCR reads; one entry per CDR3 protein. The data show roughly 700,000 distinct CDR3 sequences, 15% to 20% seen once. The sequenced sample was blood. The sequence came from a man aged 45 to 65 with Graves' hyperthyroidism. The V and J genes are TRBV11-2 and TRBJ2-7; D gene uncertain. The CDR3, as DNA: TGTGCCAGCAGCTTAGGGGGAACCCCCTACGAGCAGTACTTC. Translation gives CASSLGGTPYEQYF.